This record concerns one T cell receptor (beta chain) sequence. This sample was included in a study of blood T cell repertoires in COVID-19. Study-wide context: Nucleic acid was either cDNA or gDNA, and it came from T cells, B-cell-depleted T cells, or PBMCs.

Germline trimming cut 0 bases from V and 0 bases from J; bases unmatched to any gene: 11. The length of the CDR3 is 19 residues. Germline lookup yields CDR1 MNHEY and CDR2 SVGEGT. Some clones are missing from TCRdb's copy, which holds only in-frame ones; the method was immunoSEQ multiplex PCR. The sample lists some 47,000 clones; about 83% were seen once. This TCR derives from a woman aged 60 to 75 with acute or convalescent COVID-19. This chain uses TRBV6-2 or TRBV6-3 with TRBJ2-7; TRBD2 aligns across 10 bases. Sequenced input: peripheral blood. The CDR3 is CASSYSSGTSVLSSYEQYF. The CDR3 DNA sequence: TGTGCCAGCAGTTACTCGTCGGGGACTAGCGTACTTAGCTCCTACGAGCAGTACTTC.